This is a list of T cell receptor beta chains from one sample in a study of shared clonotypes between healthy human individuals. Assay: immunoSEQ multiplex PCR; the TCRdb copy retains only in-frame clones and omits some. The table lists hundreds of thousands of clones, more than 85% of them singletons. The material sequenced was naive CD8+ T cells sorted from blood. Receptor source: a man aged 30 to 39 in good health. Each CDR3 is given with its conserved first and last residue. A D gene is named only where the DNA matches it firmly. Rows may omit the clone size; those that give it use once, few, many or a size class.

j_call clone_size v_call d_call cdr3_aa cdr3_nt
TRBJ2-7 few TRBV19 . CASSMAGAGDEQYF TGTGCCAGTAGTATGGCAGGGGCGGGCGACGAGCAGTACTTC
TRBJ2-7 . TRBV4-3 . CASSQAQGYEQYF TGCGCCAGCAGCCAAGCCCAGGGCTACGAGCAGTACTTC
TRBJ2-3 . TRBV29-1 . CSVELFPKSSTDTQYF TGCAGCGTTGAACTATTCCCCAAATCTAGCACAGATACGCAGTATTTT
TRBJ2-1 . TRBV7-9 . CASNPSLYEQFF TGTGCCAGCAATCCGTCCTTGTATGAGCAGTTCTTC
TRBJ1-1 . TRBV4-1 . CASSPVGEAMNTEAFF TGCGCCAGCAGCCCGGTCGGGGAGGCGATGAACACTGAAGCTTTCTTT
TRBJ2-5 . TRBV5-6 TRBD1 CASSPGQGAETQYF TGTGCCAGCAGCCCGGGACAGGGGGCTGAGACCCAGTACTTC
TRBJ1-5 . TRBV7-8 . CASSLVWGEENQPQHF TGTGCCAGCAGCTTAGTTTGGGGGGAAGAGAATCAGCCCCAGCATTTT
TRBJ2-3 . TRBV27 TRBD2 CASSLTGLAADTQYF TGTGCCAGCAGTCTAACGGGACTAGCCGCAGATACGCAGTATTTT
TRBJ1-1 . TRBV27 . CASSPQGRNTEAFF TGTGCCAGCAGTCCCCAGGGTCGGAACACTGAAGCTTTCTTT
TRBJ2-5 . TRBV27 . CASSTGVVKETQYF TGTGCCAGCAGTACTGGGGTGGTGAAAGAGACCCAGTACTTC
TRBJ2-7 . TRBV14 . CASSQVEGYEQYF TGTGCCAGCAGCCAAGTTGAGGGCTACGAGCAGTACTTC
TRBJ1-1 . TRBV5-5 . CASSFARANTEAFF TGTGCCAGCAGCTTTGCCAGGGCGAACACTGAAGCTTTCTTT
TRBJ2-7 . TRBV10-2 TRBD1 CASSENPRIRDRRLYEQYF TGCGCCAGCAGTGAAAACCCTCGCATACGGGACAGGCGACTCTACGAGCAGTACTTC
TRBJ2-5 . TRBV11-2 TRBD2 CASSLWGGETQYF TGTGCCAGCAGCTTATGGGGGGGTGAGACCCAGTACTTC
TRBJ2-1 . TRBV7-9 TRBD2 CASSPTRTSGTYNEQFF TGTGCCAGCAGCCCCACACGAACTAGCGGGACCTACAATGAGCAGTTCTTC
TRBJ1-1 . TRBV5-6 TRBD1 CASSSAPGGNTEAFF TGTGCCAGCAGTTCCGCACCAGGGGGCAACACTGAAGCTTTCTTT
TRBJ2-1 . TRBV7-8 TRBD1 CASSSPETGYEQFF TGTGCCAGCAGCTCTCCCGAGACAGGGTACGAGCAGTTCTTC
TRBJ2-7 . TRBV7-9 TRBD2 CASSLIAGNSYEQYF TGTGCCAGCAGCCTTATAGCGGGTAACTCCTACGAGCAGTACTTC
TRBJ2-7 . TRBV19 . CASSIGGGSYEQYF TGTGCCAGTAGTATAGGGGGTGGATCCTACGAGCAGTACTTC
TRBJ2-5 once TRBV27 . CASSLSPSDQETQYF TGTGCCAGCAGTTTAAGCCCCAGTGACCAAGAGACCCAGTACTTC
TRBJ1-1 . TRBV15 . CATKDTNTEAFF TGTGCCACAAAGGACACGAACACTGAAGCTTTCTTT
TRBJ1-2 once TRBV19 TRBD1 CASTPTGPDYGYTF TGTGCCAGTACCCCGACAGGGCCTGACTATGGCTACACCTTC
TRBJ2-7 few TRBV7-8 . CASALRSSYEQYF TGTGCCAGCGCCCTAAGGAGCTCCTACGAGCAGTACTTC
TRBJ2-1 . TRBV9 . CASSVDSGTSYNEQFF TGTGCCAGCAGCGTAGATTCGGGTACCTCCTACAATGAGCAGTTCTTC
TRBJ1-2 . TRBV28 . CASSPTNNYGYTF TGTGCCAGCAGTCCTACTAATAACTATGGCTACACCTTC
TRBJ2-7 . TRBV13 . CASSSEQGYEQYF TGTGCCAGCAGCTCCGAACAGGGATACGAGCAGTACTTC
TRBJ2-2 once TRBV28 TRBD1 CASSRQGDYTGELFF TGTGCCAGCAGTCGACAGGGGGATTACACCGGGGAGCTGTTTTTT
TRBJ1-2 . TRBV29-1 . CSVGIPGGAYGYTF TGCAGCGTTGGCATCCCGGGCGGAGCATATGGCTACACCTTC
TRBJ2-7 . TRBV19 . CASSYSNDYEQYF TGTGCCAGTAGTTACAGTAACGACTACGAGCAGTACTTC
TRBJ2-7 . TRBV14 . CASSRKSLPYEQYF TGTGCCAGCAGCCGAAAATCACTCCCCTACGAGCAGTACTTC
TRBJ1-3 once TRBV2 . CASTNPVAERRNTIYF TGTGCCAGCACCAACCCAGTGGCAGAAAGAAGAAACACCATATATTTT
TRBJ2-1 once TRBV29-1 . CSVGRAGNHNEQFF TGCAGCGTTGGTAGGGCTGGGAACCACAATGAGCAGTTCTTC
TRBJ1-5 . TRBV7-3 . CASSLAAGQPQHF TGTGCCAGCAGCTTAGCGGCTGGACAGCCCCAGCATTTT
TRBJ2-7 . TRBV27 TRBD2 CASSLGLAFPREQYF TGTGCCAGCAGTTTGGGACTAGCGTTCCCCAGGGAGCAGTACTTC
TRBJ2-7 . TRBV6-5 . CASSYSGPYEQYF TGTGCCAGCAGTTACTCGGGCCCATACGAGCAGTACTTC
TRBJ2-2 . TRBV28 TRBD1 CASSSFRQGRDRSGGELFF TGTGCCAGCAGCTCCTTTAGACAGGGTAGGGATAGGAGCGGCGGGGAGCTGTTTTTT
TRBJ2-3 . TRBV4-1 TRBD1 CASSQDGQGADTQYF TGCGCCAGCAGCCAAGATGGGCAGGGGGCGGATACGCAGTATTTT
TRBJ2-7 . TRBV19 . CASTFGSGASYEQYF TGTGCCAGTACCTTTGGTAGCGGAGCCTCCTACGAGCAGTACTTC
TRBJ2-5 . TRBV11-2 . CASSLGRGLLGPQETQYF TGTGCCAGCAGCTTGGGACGGGGACTCCTCGGACCTCAAGAGACCCAGTACTTC
TRBJ2-1 once TRBV28 . CASSLYGSVYNEQFF TGTGCCAGCAGTTTATACGGTAGCGTTTACAATGAGCAGTTCTTC
TRBJ1-5 . TRBV27 . CASSIHGEQPQHF TGTGCCAGCAGTATCCACGGGGAGCAGCCCCAGCATTTT
TRBJ2-1 . TRBV9 TRBD2 CASSVWREWDNEQFF TGTGCCAGCAGCGTATGGCGGGAGTGGGACAATGAGCAGTTCTTC
TRBJ2-7 . TRBV27 TRBD2 CASRLGLAETYEQYF TGTGCCAGCAGATTAGGACTAGCGGAGACCTACGAGCAGTACTTC
TRBJ2-7 . TRBV2 . CATHGSYEQYF TGTGCCACCCATGGCTCCTACGAGCAGTACTTC
TRBJ2-1 . TRBV7-6 TRBD2 CASSLVLAGGRSSYNEQFF TGTGCCAGCAGCTTAGTTCTAGCGGGAGGTAGGAGCTCCTACAATGAGCAGTTCTTC
TRBJ2-2 . TRBV19 TRBD2 CASSSLAGATGELFF TGTGCCAGTAGTAGCCTAGCGGGAGCTACCGGGGAGCTGTTTTTT
TRBJ2-2 . TRBV27 . CASGLGAGTGELFF TGTGCCAGCGGATTAGGGGCCGGGACCGGGGAGCTGTTTTTT
TRBJ2-1 . TRBV11-3 TRBD2 CASSPTTSGYNEQFF TGTGCCAGCAGCCCGACAACTAGCGGATACAATGAGCAGTTCTTC
TRBJ1-6 . TRBV7-3 . CASSLTGNSPLHF TGTGCCAGCAGCCTGACGGGAAATTCACCCCTCCACTTT
TRBJ2-3 . TRBV13 TRBD1 CASSVGDRDPSTDTQYF TGTGCCAGCAGCGTAGGGGACAGGGATCCAAGCACAGATACGCAGTATTTT
TRBJ2-3 . TRBV29-1 TRBD2 CSVVWRERTDTQYF TGCAGCGTTGTTTGGCGGGAGAGAACAGATACGCAGTATTTT
TRBJ2-6 . TRBV5-1 TRBD2 CASSGGAGANVLTF TGCGCCAGCAGCGGGGGGGCTGGGGCCAACGTCCTGACTTTC
TRBJ2-3 . TRBV9 . CASSVVGEITDTQYF TGTGCCAGCAGCGTAGTCGGGGAGATCACAGATACGCAGTATTTT
TRBJ2-1 . TRBV27 . CASSLFSRGPLFEQFF TGTGCCAGCAGTTTATTTAGCAGGGGCCCTTTGTTTGAGCAGTTCTTC
TRBJ2-3 . TRBV28 . CASSNWVEGSNTQYF TGTGCCAGCAGTAACTGGGTAGAGGGTTCAAATACGCAGTATTTT
TRBJ1-1 . TRBV5-1 . CASSLDSDGFKFDTEAFF TGCGCCAGCAGCTTGGACTCGGACGGCTTTAAATTTGACACTGAAGCTTTCTTT
TRBJ1-4 . TRBV9 . CASSVVGGLNEKLFF TGTGCCAGCAGCGTAGTTGGGGGGTTAAATGAAAAACTGTTTTTT
TRBJ2-1 . TRBV13 . CASSLESNRETNEQFF TGTGCCAGCAGCTTAGAGTCCAACAGGGAGACCAATGAGCAGTTCTTC
TRBJ1-3 once TRBV9 . CASSIPGASEGTIYF TGTGCCAGCAGCATCCCAGGGGCATCCGAGGGCACCATATATTTT